This T cell receptor (beta chain) was observed in a study of chemoradiotherapy in HPV16-positive cancers. Findings and caveats of the study: During treatment, candidate HPV-specific clones and E7-related motifs expanded in tumor.

Repertoires were sampled repeatedly during chemoradiotherapy. Germline values: CDR1 SGHNT, CDR2 YENEEA. The length of the CDR3 is 18 residues. V shed 5 bases, J shed 1 base, and the junction held 10 bases outside the gene matches. Sequencing used immunoSEQ multiplex PCR; TCRdb keeps in-frame clones, though not all of them. The data show about 1,400 clones, about two thirds seen once. Comments on this clone: Its specificity is not known.

The TCR was taken from a human donor with HPV-associated anogenital cancer. This specimen was tumor tissue, taken from a patient who underwent chemoradiotherapy. The J gene is TRBJ2-7, the V gene TRBV11-3; 14 bases agree with TRBD2. CDR3 in amino acids: CASSQGGLAGERSYEQYF. In DNA form, the CDR3 reads TGTGCCAGCAGCCAGGGGGGACTAGCGGGAGAACGGTCCTACGAGCAGTACTTC. Complete variable domain (other parts from reference TRBV11-3 and TRBJ2-7): EAGVVQSPRYKIIEKKQPVAFWCNPISGHNTLYWYLQNLGQGPELLIRYENEEAVDDSQLPKDRFSAERLKGVDSTLKIQPAELGDSAVYLCASSQGGLAGERSYEQYFGPGTRLTVT.